A selection of T cell receptor beta chains follows, all from one sample in a study of blood T cell repertoires in COVID-19. Assay used: immunoSEQ multiplex PCR; TCRdb lists only in-frame clones, some missing. The data hold about 140,000 clones, with about 87% observed a single time. Input material: peripheral blood. Source of these receptors: a human donor with COVID-19, enrolled during active disease. The donor label of this sample is uncertain. Both conserved end residues are part of each CDR3.

J gene: TRBJ2-5
V gene: TRBV18
CDR3 protein: CASSTTGGRGETQYF

J gene: TRBJ1-3
V gene: TRBV7-3
CDR3 protein: CASSLNPGDTIYF

J gene: TRBJ2-2
V gene: TRBV2
CDR3 protein: CASRGLGAGTGELFF

J gene: TRBJ1-3
V gene: TRBV7-9
CDR3 protein: CASADDSFSGNTIYF

J gene: TRBJ2-7
V gene: TRBV5-4
CDR3 protein: CASSLGAGASSGDYEQYF

J gene: TRBJ2-7
V gene: TRBV10-3
CDR3 protein: CAISIGQAYEQYF

J gene: TRBJ2-1
V gene: TRBV7-3
CDR3 protein: CASSLYGTSGSYEQFF

J gene: TRBJ1-2
V gene: TRBV5-4
CDR3 protein: CASSSQGNYGYTF

J gene: TRBJ2-5
V gene: TRBV7-7
CDR3 protein: CASSRTSGGQETQYF

J gene: TRBJ1-6
V gene: TRBV30
CDR3 protein: CAWSDPAGTGDNSPLHF

J gene: TRBJ1-1
V gene: TRBV6-5
CDR3 protein: CASMAGNTEAFF

J gene: TRBJ1-1
V gene: TRBV5-4
CDR3 protein: CASSLGGDRGTEAFF

J gene: TRBJ1-1
V gene: TRBV5-4
CDR3 protein: CASSFDRLNTEAFF

J gene: TRBJ1-6
V gene: TRBV7-9
CDR3 protein: CASSSSGGANLGNSPLHF

J gene: TRBJ2-5
V gene: TRBV3-1/TRBV3-2
CDR3 protein: CASAGGGEETQYF

J gene: TRBJ1-2
V gene: TRBV5-1
CDR3 protein: CASSLNRINYGYTF

J gene: TRBJ2-1
V gene: TRBV29-1
CDR3 protein: CSGAQGAVGNEQFF

J gene: TRBJ2-3
V gene: TRBV6-2/TRBV6-3
CDR3 protein: CASSSSSGRFPDTQYF

J gene: TRBJ2-6
V gene: TRBV10-3
CDR3 protein: CAISPRGELSGANVLTF

J gene: TRBJ1-3
V gene: TRBV10-1
CDR3 protein: CASSRGWPSSGNTIYF

J gene: TRBJ1-5
V gene: TRBV5-5
CDR3 protein: CASSLEAGGQPQHF

J gene: TRBJ2-7
V gene: TRBV25-1
CDR3 protein: CASSDFRGLDEQYF

J gene: TRBJ2-1
V gene: TRBV19
CDR3 protein: CASEYGTGVNEQFF

J gene: TRBJ1-1
V gene: TRBV7-9
CDR3 protein: CASSRDSRQGITFF

J gene: TRBJ2-2
V gene: TRBV6-5
CDR3 protein: CASRRRGHTGELFF

J gene: TRBJ2-7
V gene: TRBV6-4
CDR3 protein: CASSPTGGQGASEQYF

J gene: TRBJ1-6
V gene: TRBV6-2/TRBV6-3
CDR3 protein: CASSNRTIIYNSPLHF

J gene: TRBJ2-3
V gene: TRBV7-6
CDR3 protein: CASSHRLAGGTDTQYF